The 28 T cell receptor beta chains reported below all come from one sample, sequenced in a study of control samples from healthy donors and cancer patients. Profiling relied on immunoSEQ multiplex PCR, and the TCRdb table lists in-frame clones only, not all of them. The sample totals roughly 200,000 clones; its top ten clones hold less than 2.5%. Sequenced: blood. Source of these receptors: a woman aged 25 to 39 in good health.

The J gene is TRBJ2-6, the V gene TRBV5-6, with 7 bases identical to TRBD2. Per germline, CDR1 SGHDT and CDR2 YYEEEE. This CDR3 spans 13 amino acids. Trimming removed 2 bases from V and 11 bases from J; junction bases left unmatched: 4. The CDR3 sequence is CASSFGREDVLTF. The CDR3 DNA is TGTGCCAGCAGCTTTGGGAGGGAGGACGTCCTGACTTTC.

The rearrangement uses TRBV11-2 and TRBJ1-2; D remains unclear. Germline V gene lookup returns CDR1 SGHAT and CDR2 FQNNGV. CDR3 length: 13 residues. V shed 8 bases and J shed 3 bases, with 13 bases lying between them. DNA for the CDR3: TGTGCCAGCGGGAAAAGGGTTGACTATGGCTACACCTTC. Amino acid sequence: CASGKRVDYGYTF.

The rearrangement joins TRBV6-4 to TRBJ2-2; D is uncertain. Germline values: CDR1 MRHNA, CDR2 SNTAGT. The CDR3 contains 13 residues. Deletions cut 5 bases from V and 4 bases from J, with 8 bases between. CDR3 amino acids: CASSTTSTGELFF. The CDR3 DNA reads as TGTGCCAGCAGTACTACGTCCACCGGGGAGCTGTTTTTT.

V usage is TRBV27 and J usage is TRBJ2-5; D possibly matches TRBD1 or TRBD2 (6 bases each). Per germline, CDR1 MNHEY and CDR2 SMNVEV (reference sequence). The CDR3 spans 14 residues. Trimming cost V 4 bases and J 5 bases, with 14 bases left between them. In nucleotides, the CDR3 is TGTGCCAGCAGTTGGAGGGGGGCCGCGGAGACCCAGTACTTC. Translated: CASSWRGAAETQYF.

The gene calls are TRBV11-2 and TRBJ1-4, with TRBD1 as a possible D gene (6 bases). This CDR3 region has 15 residues. The germline gives CDR1 SGHAT, CDR2 FQNNGV. V gave up 3 bases and J gave up 8 bases, with 16 bases separating them. Here the CDR3 DNA reads TGTGCCAGCAGCTTCCCCGAGGGGGGGGAGGAAAAACTGTTTTTT. Translation gives CASSFPEGGEEKLFF.

The chain combines TRBV6-5 with TRBJ2-1; TRBD2 aligns across 7 bases. Unmatched junction bases numbered 14, after V lost 10 bases and J lost 5 bases. The CDR3 spans 15 residues. Looked up from germline, CDR1 is MNHEY and CDR2 is SVGAGI. CDR3 sequence reads: CATAPPRREDNEQFF. CDR3 nucleotides: TGTGCCACCGCCCCACCTAGACGGGAGGACAATGAGCAGTTCTTC.

This chain uses TRBV19 with TRBJ1-4; maybe TRBD1 (5 bases). The CDR3 totals 14 residues. Germline CDR1 LNHDA, CDR2 SQIVND (reference sequence). Trimming removed 4 bases at V and 3 bases at J, with 9 bases between. The CDR3, as DNA: TGTGCCAGTAGTACTGGGGGGGCTAATGAAAAACTGTTTTTT. Translating it yields CASSTGGANEKLFF.

The chain couples TRBV19 to TRBJ1-5; the D is unclear. Germline CDR1 LNHDA, CDR2 SQIVND (reference sequence). The CDR3 runs to 15 residues. The V gene lost 3 bases and the J gene lost 6 bases, with 15 bases spanning the gap. CDR3 coding DNA: TGTGCCAGTAGTATGAAGGGAGTGGTTTCTCAGCCCCAGCATTTT. Translating gives CASSMKGVVSQPQHF.

The chain employs TRBV28 and TRBJ1-5; 7 positions agree with TRBD1. With 5 bases clipped from V and 4 bases from J, the junction kept 11 bases outside the gene matches. Germline CDR1 is MDHEN and CDR2 is SYDVKM. The CDR3 has 16 amino acids. CDR3 residues: CASSPTRRQGNQPQHF. Written as DNA, the CDR3 is TGTGCCAGCAGTCCGACTAGAAGACAGGGAAATCAGCCCCAGCATTTT.

The V and J genes are TRBV19 and TRBJ1-4; 7 bases are shared with TRBD1. Germline V gene lookup returns CDR1 LNHDA and CDR2 SQIVND (reference sequence). This CDR3 has 15 residues. V was pared by 2 bases and J by 8 bases, with 8 bases of the junction left unmatched. The CDR3 is CASSIPLTGNEKLFF. CDR3 sequence (DNA): TGTGCCAGTAGTATACCTTTGACAGGGAACGAAAAACTGTTTTTT.

The V and J genes are TRBV6-5 and TRBJ1-3, with a tentative D call TRBD1 (5 bases). The CDR3 covers 14 residues. Trimming stripped 6 bases from V and 1 base from J, with 10 bases between. Germline values: CDR1 MNHEY, CDR2 SVGAGI. CDR3 protein: CASSPGLSGNTIYF. In DNA, the CDR3 is TGTGCCAGCAGCCCGGGACTGTCTGGAAACACCATATATTTT.

The chain recombines TRBV5-1 with TRBJ1-4; D not certain. The CDR3 contains 15 residues. Germline CDR1 and CDR2: SGHRS and YFSETQ. V lost 2 bases and J lost 0, with 8 bases in between. CDR3 sequence (DNA): TGCGCCAGCAGCTTAACGGCTGCAACTAATGAAAAACTGTTTTTT. It yields the protein CASSLTAATNEKLFF.

The rearrangement joins TRBV19 to TRBJ1-3, with 9 bases fitting TRBD1. Germline loops: CDR1 LNHDA, CDR2 SQIVND (reference sequence). This CDR3 is built from 14 residues. J was trimmed by 7 bases and V by 4 bases; bases with no gene match: 5. The CDR3 region has the DNA TGTGCCAGTAGTAAACAGGGGGCGCGGAACACCATATATTTT. Protein product: CASSKQGARNTIYF.

The chain recombines TRBV28 with TRBJ2-7; weak D call: TRBD2 (5 bases). V was cut by 5 bases and J by 6 bases, with 8 bases left in between. Germline CDR1 is MDHEN and CDR2 is SYDVKM. This CDR3 is built from 11 residues. This chain's CDR3 is CASSPGSEQYF. CDR3 DNA sequence: TGTGCCAGCAGTCCGGGATCCGAGCAGTACTTC.

As for this clone: Other DNA sequences from this sample encode an identical CDR3 as well. This rearrangement joins TRBV5-1 to TRBJ1-5; D is unresolved. V was trimmed by 0 bases and J by 4 bases, leaving 5 bases between them. CDR3 length equals 13 residues. CDR1 is SGHRS, CDR2 YFSETQ, per germline. CDR3 nucleotides: TGCGCCAGCAGCTTGGCCCCAAATCAGCCCCAGCATTTT. Translated, it gives CASSLAPNQPQHF.

The V and J genes are TRBV4-1 and TRBJ2-1; TRBD2 matches at 9 bases. Trimming removed 4 bases from V and 3 bases from J; junction bases left unmatched: 4. The CDR3 contains 15 residues. The V gene's germline CDR1 is MGHRA and CDR2 YSYEKL. The CDR3 region is CASSPQRGVYNEQFF. Written as DNA, the CDR3 is TGCGCCAGCAGCCCTCAGCGGGGGGTCTACAATGAGCAGTTCTTC.

This sequence joins TRBV10-2 and TRBJ1-1; no clear D gene. CDR1 is WSHSY and CDR2 is SAAADI in the germline V gene. Trimming removed 4 bases at V and 1 base at J, with 4 bases between. The CDR3 runs to 12 residues. CDR3 loop: CASSGWNTEAFF. CDR3 sequence (DNA): TGCGCCAGCAGTGGATGGAACACTGAAGCTTTCTTT.

V and J are TRBV30 and TRBJ1-4, with D uncertain. Germline V gene lookup returns CDR1 GTSNPN and CDR2 SVGIG (reference sequence). CDR3 size: 14 residues. Trimming removed 7 bases from V and 0 bases from J, with 12 bases in between. CDR3 DNA: TGTGCCTTCTTTCCCGGTGCAACTAATGAAAAACTGTTTTTT. As protein: CAFFPGATNEKLFF.

V usage is TRBV30 and J usage is TRBJ2-7; D uncertain. Germline V gene lookup returns CDR1 GTSNPN and CDR2 SVGIG (reference sequence). V was trimmed by 2 bases and J by 7 bases, leaving 9 bases between them. This CDR3 spans 11 amino acids. This CDR3 is CAWSLRQEQYF. The CDR3, as DNA: TGTGCCTGGAGTTTGAGGCAGGAGCAGTACTTC.

This chain links TRBV2 with TRBJ1-5; 7 positions match TRBD1. CDR1 and CDR2 (germline): SNHLY, FYNNEI. After removal of 6 bases from V and 8 bases from J, the junction contained 7 bases not matched to a gene. The CDR3 totals 13 residues. CDR3 bases: TGTGCCAGCAGGGAAACAGGGGTAAAGCCCCAGCATTTT. It is translated as CASRETGVKPQHF.

The chain has TRBV5-1 and TRBJ2-7; D gene unclear. Trimming cost V 5 bases and J 3 bases, with 9 bases left between them. Germline V CDR1 and CDR2: SGHRS, YFSETQ. CDR3 length: 12 amino acids. DNA of the CDR3: TGCGCCAGCAGTAAGGCAGACTACGAGCAGTACTTC. This gives the protein CASSKADYEQYF. The full variable domain, its missing parts supplied by reference TRBV5-1 and TRBJ2-7, is KAGVTQTPRYLIKTRGQQVTLSCSPISGHRSVSWYQQTPGQGLQFLFEYFSETQRNKGNFPGRFSGRQFSNSRSEMNVSTLELGDSALYLCASSKADYEQYFGPGTRLTVT.

The chain carries TRBV2 and TRBJ1-6, with TRBD1 matching 10 bases. The CDR3 runs 13 residues. V was pared by 11 bases and J by 10 bases, with 8 bases of the junction left unmatched. Germline CDR1 reads SNHLY; CDR2 reads FYNNEI. In nucleotides, the CDR3 is TGTGCCTCCCGGGACAGGGGCTGGTCACCCCTCCACTTT. This sequence encodes CASRDRGWSPLHF.

CDR3 nucleotides: TGTGCCAGCAGCTTAACCCGAGGGGCAGATACGCAGTATTTT. This translates into CASSLTRGADTQYF. The chain recombines TRBV11-2 with TRBJ2-3, with D perhaps being TRBD1 or TRBD2 (5 bases each). The CDR3 spans 14 residues. Germline-derived CDR1 and CDR2 are SGHAT and FQNNGV. Trimming shortened V by 2 bases and J by 4 bases, and 10 bases separated the two germline ends.

The V and J genes are TRBV4-1 and TRBJ2-7, with D unclear. Trimming shortened V by 1 base and J by 1 base, and 2 bases separated the two germline ends. Germline values: CDR1 MGHRA, CDR2 YSYEKL. The CDR3 consists of 12 residues. CDR3 amino acids: CASSQGSYEQYF. In nucleotides, the CDR3 is TGCGCCAGCAGCCAAGGTTCCTACGAGCAGTACTTC.

The chain combines TRBV19 with TRBJ1-5; D not certain. The germline V gene has CDR1 LNHDA and CDR2 SQIVND (reference sequence). CDR3 size: 17 residues. V was trimmed by 5 bases and J by 3 bases, leaving 20 bases between them. Here the CDR3 DNA reads TGTGCCAGTAGTTACCGACCCATAGCGGATCACAATCAGCCCCAGCATTTT. It translates to CASSYRPIADHNQPQHF.

The chain joins TRBV5-1 to TRBJ1-6; D gene unclear. V was shortened by 0 bases and J by 7 bases, with 11 bases between the two germline ends. The CDR3 has 15 residues. Per germline, CDR1 SGHRS and CDR2 YFSETQ. Here the CDR3 reads CASSLAWGRNSPLHF. CDR3 DNA sequence: TGCGCCAGCAGCTTGGCCTGGGGAAGGAATTCACCCCTCCACTTT.

The CDR3 nucleotides are TGTGCCAGCTCATCCAAGACGGGCCAAGAGACCCAGTACTTC. As protein: CASSSKTGQETQYF. The rearrangement uses TRBV18 and TRBJ2-5; D remains ambiguous. The V end was cut by 5 bases, the J end by 1 base, with 11 bases between. The germline V gene has CDR1 KGHSH and CDR2 LQKENI. The CDR3 loop spans 14 amino acids.

This chain uses TRBV4-1 with TRBJ1-5, with 10 bases matching TRBD1. Germline loops: CDR1 MGHRA, CDR2 YSYEKL. V trimming: 0 bases; J trimming: 7 bases; junction bases outside the gene matches: 9. This CDR3 region has 17 residues. The chain's CDR3 is CASSQDTLRDRGQPQHF. CDR3 in DNA: TGCGCCAGCAGCCAAGATACTTTGAGGGACAGGGGACAGCCCCAGCATTTT.